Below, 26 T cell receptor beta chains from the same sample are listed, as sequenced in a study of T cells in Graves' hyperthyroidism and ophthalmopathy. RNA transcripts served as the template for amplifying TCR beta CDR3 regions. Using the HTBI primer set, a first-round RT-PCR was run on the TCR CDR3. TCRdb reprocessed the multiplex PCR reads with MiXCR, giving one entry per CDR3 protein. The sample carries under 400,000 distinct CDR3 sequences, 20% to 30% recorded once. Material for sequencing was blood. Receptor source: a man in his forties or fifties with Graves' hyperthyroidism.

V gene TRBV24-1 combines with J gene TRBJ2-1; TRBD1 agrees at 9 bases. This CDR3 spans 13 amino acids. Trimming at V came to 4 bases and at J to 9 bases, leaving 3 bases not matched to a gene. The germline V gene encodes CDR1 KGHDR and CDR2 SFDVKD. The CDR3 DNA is TGTGCCACCAGTGAGTGGACAGGGGTTGAGCAGTTCTTC. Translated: CATSEWTGVEQFF.

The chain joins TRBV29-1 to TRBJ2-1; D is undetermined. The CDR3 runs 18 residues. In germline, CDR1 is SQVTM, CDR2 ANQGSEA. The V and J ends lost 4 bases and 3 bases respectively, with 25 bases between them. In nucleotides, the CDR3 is TGCAGCGTTGTCTTGTCAGGCGGATTTGGTCTCCTCTACAATGAGCAGTTCTTC. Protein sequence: CSVVLSGGFGLLYNEQFF.

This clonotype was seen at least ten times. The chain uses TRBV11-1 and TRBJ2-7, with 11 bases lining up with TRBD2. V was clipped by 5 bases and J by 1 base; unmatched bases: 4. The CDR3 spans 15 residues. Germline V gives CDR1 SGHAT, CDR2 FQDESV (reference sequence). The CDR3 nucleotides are TGTGCCAGCAGCATCGGGACTAGCGGTTCCTACGAGCAGTACTTC. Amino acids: CASSIGTSGSYEQYF.

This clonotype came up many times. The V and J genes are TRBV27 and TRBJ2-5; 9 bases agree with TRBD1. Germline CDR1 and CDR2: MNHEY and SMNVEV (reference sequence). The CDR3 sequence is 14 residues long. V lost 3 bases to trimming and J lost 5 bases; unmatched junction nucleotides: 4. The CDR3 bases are TGTGCCAGCAGTTTCGACAGGGGGTGGGAGACCCAGTACTTC. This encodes CASSFDRGWETQYF.

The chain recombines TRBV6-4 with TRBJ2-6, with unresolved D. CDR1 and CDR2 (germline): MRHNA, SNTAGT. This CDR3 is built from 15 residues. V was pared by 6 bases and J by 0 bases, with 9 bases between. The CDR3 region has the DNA TGTGCCAGCAGCGCCTTTGGCTCTGGGGCCAACGTCCTGACTTTC. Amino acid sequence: CASSAFGSGANVLTF.

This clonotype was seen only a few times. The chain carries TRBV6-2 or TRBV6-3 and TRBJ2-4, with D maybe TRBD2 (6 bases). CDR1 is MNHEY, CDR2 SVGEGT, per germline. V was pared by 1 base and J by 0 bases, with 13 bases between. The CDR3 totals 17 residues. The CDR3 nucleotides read TGTGCCAGCAGTTACTGGAAACGGGGACTAGCCAAAAACATTCAGTACTTC. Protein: CASSYWKRGLAKNIQYF.

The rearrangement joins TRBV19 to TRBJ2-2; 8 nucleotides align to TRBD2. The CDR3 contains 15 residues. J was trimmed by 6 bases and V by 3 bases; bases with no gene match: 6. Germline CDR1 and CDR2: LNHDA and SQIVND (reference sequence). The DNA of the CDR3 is TGTGCCAGTAGTATCGGGACTAGGGCGTCCGGGGAGCTGTTTTTT. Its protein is CASSIGTRASGELFF.

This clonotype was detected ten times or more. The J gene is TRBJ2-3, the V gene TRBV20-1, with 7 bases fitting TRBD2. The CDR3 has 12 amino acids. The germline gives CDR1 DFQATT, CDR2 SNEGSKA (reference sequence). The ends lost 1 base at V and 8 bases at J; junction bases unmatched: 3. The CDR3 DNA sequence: TGCAGTGCTAGAGTTACTAGCGCTACGCAGTATTTT. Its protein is CSARVTSATQYF.

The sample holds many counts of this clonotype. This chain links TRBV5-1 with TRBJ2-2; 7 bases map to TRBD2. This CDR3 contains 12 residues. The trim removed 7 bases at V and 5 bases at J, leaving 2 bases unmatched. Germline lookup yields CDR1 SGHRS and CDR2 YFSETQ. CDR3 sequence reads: CASSLATGELFF. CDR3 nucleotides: TGCGCCAGCTCACTAGCGACCGGGGAGCTGTTTTTT. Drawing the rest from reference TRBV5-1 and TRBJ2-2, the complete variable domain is KAGVTQTPRYLIKTRGQQVTLSCSPISGHRSVSWYQQTPGQGLQFLFEYFSETQRNKGNFPGRFSGRQFSNSRSEMNVSTLELGDSALYLCASSLATGELFFGEGSRLTVL.

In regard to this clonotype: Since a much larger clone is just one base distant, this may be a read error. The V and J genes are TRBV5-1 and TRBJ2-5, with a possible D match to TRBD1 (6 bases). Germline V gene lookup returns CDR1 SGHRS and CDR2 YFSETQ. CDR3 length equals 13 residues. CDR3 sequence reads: CASRGQTQGTQYF. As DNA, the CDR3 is TGCGCCAGTCGAGGACAGACGCAAGGGACCCAGTACTTC.

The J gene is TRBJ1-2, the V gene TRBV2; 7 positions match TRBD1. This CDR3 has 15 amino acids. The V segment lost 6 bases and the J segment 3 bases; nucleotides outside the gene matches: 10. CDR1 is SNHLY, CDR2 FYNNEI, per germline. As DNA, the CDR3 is TGTGCCAGCAGGGAAAAGACAGGGCCCTACTATGGCTACACCTTC. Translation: CASREKTGPYYGYTF. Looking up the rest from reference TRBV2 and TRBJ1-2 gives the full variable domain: EPEVTQTPSHQVTQMGQEVILRCVPISNHLYFYWYRQILGQKVEFLVSFYNNEISEKSEIFDDQFSVERPDGSNFTLKIRSTKLEDSAMYFCASREKTGPYYGYTFGSGTRLTVV.

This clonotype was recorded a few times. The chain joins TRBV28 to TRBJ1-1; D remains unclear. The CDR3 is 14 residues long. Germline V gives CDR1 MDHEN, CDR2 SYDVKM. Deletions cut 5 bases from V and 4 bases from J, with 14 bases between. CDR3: CASSEHRGGTEAFF. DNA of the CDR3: TGTGCCAGCAGTGAACATCGGGGAGGCACTGAAGCTTTCTTT.

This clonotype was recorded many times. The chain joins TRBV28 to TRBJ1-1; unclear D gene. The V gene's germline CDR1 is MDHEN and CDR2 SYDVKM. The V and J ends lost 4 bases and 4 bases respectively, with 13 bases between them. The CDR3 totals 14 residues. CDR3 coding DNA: TGTGCCAGCAGTTCCCGAATACGGGGCACTGAAGCTTTCTTT. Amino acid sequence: CASSSRIRGTEAFF. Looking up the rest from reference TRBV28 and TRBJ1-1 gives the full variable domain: DVKVTQSSRYLVKRTGEKVFLECVQDMDHENMFWYRQDPGLGLRLIYFSYDVKMKEKGDIPEGYSVSREKKERFSLILESASTNQTSMYLCASSSRIRGTEAFFGQGTRLTVV.

The CDR3: CASSTGTGEQPQHF. Here the CDR3 DNA reads TGTGCCAGTAGTACCGGGACAGGGGAACAGCCCCAGCATTTT. The chain couples TRBV19 to TRBJ1-5; TRBD1 aligns across 10 bases. With V trimmed by 4 bases and J by 7 bases, 4 bases remained unmatched. CDR3 length equals 14 residues. Germline V gives CDR1 LNHDA, CDR2 SQIVND (reference sequence).

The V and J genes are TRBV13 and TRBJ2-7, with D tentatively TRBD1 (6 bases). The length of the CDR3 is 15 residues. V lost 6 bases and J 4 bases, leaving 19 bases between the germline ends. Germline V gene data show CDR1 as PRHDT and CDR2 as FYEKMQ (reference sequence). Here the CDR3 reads CASSTREGDIYEQYF. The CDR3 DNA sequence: TGTGCCAGCAGTACCCGAGAGGGGGATATTTACGAGCAGTACTTC.

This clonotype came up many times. DNA of the CDR3: TGTGCCAGCAGCTTAATCCCCCGTACCCATGAGCAGTTCTTC. Protein sequence: CASSLIPRTHEQFF. This chain uses TRBV7-9 with TRBJ2-1; D unclear. V lost 2 bases and J 8 bases, leaving 13 bases between the germline ends. This CDR3 has 14 amino acids. The germline V gene encodes CDR1 SEHNR and CDR2 FQNEAQ (reference sequence).

The CDR3 coding sequence is TGTGCCAGCAGCCCTCGGTTGGGGCCAGAGACCCAGTACTTC. Protein sequence: CASSPRLGPETQYF. The rearrangement links TRBV9 to TRBJ2-5; D possibly corresponds to TRBD1 (5 bases). This CDR3 is 14 amino acids long. The V end lost 4 bases, the J end lost 4 bases, and 14 bases lay between the germline ends. The V gene's germline CDR1 is SGDLS and CDR2 YYNGEE.

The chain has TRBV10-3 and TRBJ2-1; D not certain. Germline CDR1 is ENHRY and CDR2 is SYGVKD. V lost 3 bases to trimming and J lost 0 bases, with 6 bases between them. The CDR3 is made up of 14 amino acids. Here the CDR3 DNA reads TGTGCCATCAGTGAAGTCGCCTCCTACAATGAGCAGTTCTTC. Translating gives CAISEVASYNEQFF.

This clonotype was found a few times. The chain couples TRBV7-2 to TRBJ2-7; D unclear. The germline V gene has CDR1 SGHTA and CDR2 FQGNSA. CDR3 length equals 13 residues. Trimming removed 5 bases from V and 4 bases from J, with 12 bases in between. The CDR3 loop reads CASSHGSFYEQYF. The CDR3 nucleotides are TGTGCCAGCAGCCACGGCTCTTTTTACGAGCAGTACTTC.

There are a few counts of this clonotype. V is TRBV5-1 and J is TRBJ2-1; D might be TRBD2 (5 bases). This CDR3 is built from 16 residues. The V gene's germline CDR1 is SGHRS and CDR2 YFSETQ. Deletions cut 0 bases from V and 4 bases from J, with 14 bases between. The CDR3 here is CASSLATGSGYNEQFF. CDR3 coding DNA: TGCGCCAGCAGCTTGGCCACTGGGAGTGGGTACAATGAGCAGTTCTTC.

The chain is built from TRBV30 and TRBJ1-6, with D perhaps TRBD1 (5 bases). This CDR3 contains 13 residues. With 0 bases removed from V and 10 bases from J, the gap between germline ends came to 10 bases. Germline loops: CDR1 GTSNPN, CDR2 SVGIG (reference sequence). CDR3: CAWSVRRDSPLHF. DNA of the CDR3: TGTGCCTGGAGTGTACGCCGGGACTCACCCCTCCACTTT.

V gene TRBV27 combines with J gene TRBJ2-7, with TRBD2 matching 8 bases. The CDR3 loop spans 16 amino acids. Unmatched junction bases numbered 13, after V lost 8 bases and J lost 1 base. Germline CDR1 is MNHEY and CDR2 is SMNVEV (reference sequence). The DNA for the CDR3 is TGTGCCAGCGCTTTTGGGGGGGGCGGGAGGTCCTACGAGCAGTACTTC. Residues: CASAFGGGGRSYEQYF.

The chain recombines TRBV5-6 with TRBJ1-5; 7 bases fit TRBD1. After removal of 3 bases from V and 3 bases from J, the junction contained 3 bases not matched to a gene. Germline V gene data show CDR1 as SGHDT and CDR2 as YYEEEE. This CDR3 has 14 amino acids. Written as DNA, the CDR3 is TGTGCCAGCAGCTCGACAGGGCCCAATCAGCCCCAGCATTTT. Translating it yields CASSSTGPNQPQHF.

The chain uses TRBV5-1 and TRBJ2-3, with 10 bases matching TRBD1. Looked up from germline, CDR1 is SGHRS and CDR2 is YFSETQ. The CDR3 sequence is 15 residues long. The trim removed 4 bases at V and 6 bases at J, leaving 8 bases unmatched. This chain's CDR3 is CASSRTGGRMDTQYF. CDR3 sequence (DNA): TGCGCCAGCAGCAGGACAGGGGGAAGGATGGATACGCAGTATTTT. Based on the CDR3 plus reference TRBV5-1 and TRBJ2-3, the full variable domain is KAGVTQTPRYLIKTRGQQVTLSCSPISGHRSVSWYQQTPGQGLQFLFEYFSETQRNKGNFPGRFSGRQFSNSRSEMNVSTLELGDSALYLCASSRTGGRMDTQYFGPGTRLTVL.

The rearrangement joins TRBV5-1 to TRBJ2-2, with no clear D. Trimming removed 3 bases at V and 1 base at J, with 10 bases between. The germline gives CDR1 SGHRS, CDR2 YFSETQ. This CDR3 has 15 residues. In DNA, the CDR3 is TGCGCCAGCAGCTCCCTAGGTGGGAACACCGGGGAGCTGTTTTTT. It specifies CASSSLGGNTGELFF.

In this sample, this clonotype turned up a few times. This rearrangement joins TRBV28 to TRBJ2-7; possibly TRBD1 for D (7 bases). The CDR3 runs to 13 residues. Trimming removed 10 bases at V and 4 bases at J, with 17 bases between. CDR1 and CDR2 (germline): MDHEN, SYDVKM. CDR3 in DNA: TGTGCCAACTCCGCGACAGGGAGGTACGAGCAGTACTTC. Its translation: CANSATGRYEQYF.